Here is one TCR beta chain with its context. V was clipped by 5 bases and J by 4 bases; unmatched bases: 5. This CDR3 has 14 amino acids. Germline CDR1 reads MNHNS; CDR2 reads SASEGT. TCRB transcripts that were expressed got sequenced, as all of the isolated RNA had been reverse transcribed. Libraries were prepared by immunoSEQ multiplex PCR; TCRdb keeps only in-frame clonotypes and omits some of them. Counted here are 10,000 to 15,000 clones, about 49% occurring once; the ten biggest clones make up about 0.93%. The sample comes from a study of beta chain features in type 1 diabetes. Material for sequencing was stem cell memory CD4+ T cells from blood. This clonotype was sampled from a man between 18 and 29 years old in good health. The rearrangement joins TRBV6-1 to TRBJ2-3, with 8 bases aligning to TRBD1. The chain's CDR3 is CASSPDRAPDTQYF. The CDR3 bases are TGTGCCAGCAGTCCGGACAGGGCCCCAGATACGCAGTATTTT.